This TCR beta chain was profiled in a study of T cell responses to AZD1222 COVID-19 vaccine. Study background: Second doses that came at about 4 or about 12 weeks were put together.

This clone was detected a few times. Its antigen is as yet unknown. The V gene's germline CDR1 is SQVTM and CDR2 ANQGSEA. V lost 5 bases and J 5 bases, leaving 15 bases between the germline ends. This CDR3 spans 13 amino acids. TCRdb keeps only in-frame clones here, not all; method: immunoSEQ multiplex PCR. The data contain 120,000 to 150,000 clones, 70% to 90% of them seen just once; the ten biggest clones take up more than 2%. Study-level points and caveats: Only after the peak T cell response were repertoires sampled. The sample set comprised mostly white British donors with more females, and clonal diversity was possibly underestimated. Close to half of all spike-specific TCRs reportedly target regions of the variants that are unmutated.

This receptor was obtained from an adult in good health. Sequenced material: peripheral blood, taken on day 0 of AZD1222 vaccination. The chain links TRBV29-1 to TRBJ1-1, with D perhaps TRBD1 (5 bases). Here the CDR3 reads CSVRGRVVTEAFF. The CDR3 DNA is TGCAGCGTTCGGGGCAGGGTGGTTACTGAAGCTTTCTTT.